This TCR beta chain was sequenced for a study of T cell changes during pregnancy in multiple sclerosis. Repertoires were generated with immunoSEQ multiplex PCR, while TCRdb's copy carries only in-frame clones and drops some. The top ten hold roughly 3% of the sample, which has around 63,000 clones, over 80% seen once. J gave up 5 bases and V 3 bases, and 13 bases lay outside the gene matches. Germline CDR1 MNHNS, CDR2 SASEGT. The CDR3 totals 17 residues. The receptor's source is a female donor in good health, enrolled as a control in a pregnancy study. V usage is TRBV6-1 and J usage is TRBJ1-3; TRBD1 agrees at 7 bases. The source was CD8+ T cells from peripheral blood mononuclear cells, collected in the third trimester of pregnancy. The CDR3 nucleotides read TGTGCCAGCAGTGACGTCTTCAGGGCAGGGGGTAGAAACACCATATATTTT. Encoded protein: CASSDVFRAGGRNTIYF.